This entry concerns a single TCR beta chain. Antigen unknown. Germline-derived CDR1 and CDR2 are WNHNN and SYGVQD (reference sequence). The CDR3 extends over 14 amino acids. Deletions cut 3 bases from V and 3 bases from J, with 9 bases between. These data originate in a study of OX40 agonist ivuxolimab in advanced cancers. Background on the study: Patients received the agonistic anti-OX40 (CD134) antibody ivuxolimab. Findings and limits, study-wide: Specificity for antigen went undetermined in the expanded peripheral T cells.

TCRdb keeps only in-frame clones here, not all; method: immunoSEQ multiplex PCR. In the table there are over 75,000 clones, roughly 90% of which are singletons. The rearrangement uses TRBV10-1 and TRBJ2-1, with D perhaps matching TRBD2 (6 bases). This TCR derives from an adult with an advanced solid tumor such as melanoma, head and neck, liver or kidney cancer. Sequencing was performed on CD4+ or CD8+ T cells sorted from blood, taken in a trial of the OX40 agonist ivuxolimab. This CDR3 reads CASSDGGIYNEQFF. The CDR3 DNA follows: TGCGCCAGCAGTGACGGCGGGATCTACAATGAGCAGTTCTTC.